This T cell receptor beta chain was retrieved from a study of OX40 agonist ivuxolimab in advanced cancers. The study, taken as a whole, reports: Low normalized T-cell clonal expansion was additionally recorded for some nonresponders. Relative to CD4+, CD8+ T cells held more expanded clones on average.

Some clones are missing from TCRdb's copy, which holds only in-frame ones; the method was immunoSEQ multiplex PCR. Of approximately 64,000 clones in the sample, around four fifths were seen once. Regarding this clone: The antigen remains unidentified.

This sequence originates from an adult with an advanced solid tumor such as melanoma, head and neck, liver or kidney cancer. Sequenced material: CD4+ or CD8+ T cells sorted from blood, taken in a trial of the OX40 agonist ivuxolimab.

The CDR3 DNA is TGTGCCAGCAGTTTTTCAGCGGCAGCTAGCACAGATACGCAGTATTTT. Amino acid sequence: CASSFSAAASTDTQYF. The chain links TRBV27 to TRBJ2-3, with D possibly being TRBD2 (5 bases). Germline V gene data show CDR1 as MNHEY and CDR2 as SMNVEV (reference sequence). Trimming stripped 3 bases from V and 0 bases from J, with 13 bases between. This CDR3 comprises 16 residues.